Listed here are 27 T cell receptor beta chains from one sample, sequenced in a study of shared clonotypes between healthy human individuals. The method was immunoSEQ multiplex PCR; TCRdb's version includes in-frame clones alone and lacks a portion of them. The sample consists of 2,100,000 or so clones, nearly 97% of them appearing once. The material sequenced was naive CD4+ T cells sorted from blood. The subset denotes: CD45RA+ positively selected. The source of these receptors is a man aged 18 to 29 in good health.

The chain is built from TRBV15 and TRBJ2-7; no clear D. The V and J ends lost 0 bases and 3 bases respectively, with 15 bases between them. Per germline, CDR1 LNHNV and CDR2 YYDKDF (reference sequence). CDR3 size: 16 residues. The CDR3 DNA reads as TGTGCCACCAGCAGAGACCAGGTGAGGCCGATCTACGAGCAGTACTTC. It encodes CATSRDQVRPIYEQYF.

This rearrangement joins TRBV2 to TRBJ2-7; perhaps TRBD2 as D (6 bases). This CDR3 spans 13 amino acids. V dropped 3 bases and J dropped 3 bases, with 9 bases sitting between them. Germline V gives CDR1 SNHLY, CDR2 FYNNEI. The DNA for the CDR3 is TGTGCCAGCAGTGATTCCGGGAGCTACGAGCAGTACTTC. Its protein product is CASSDSGSYEQYF.

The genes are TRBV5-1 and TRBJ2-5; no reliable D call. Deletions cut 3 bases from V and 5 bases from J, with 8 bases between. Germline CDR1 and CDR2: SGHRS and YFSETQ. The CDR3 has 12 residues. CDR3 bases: TGCGCCAGCAGCTCCCAATTGGAGACCCAGTACTTC. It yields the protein CASSSQLETQYF.

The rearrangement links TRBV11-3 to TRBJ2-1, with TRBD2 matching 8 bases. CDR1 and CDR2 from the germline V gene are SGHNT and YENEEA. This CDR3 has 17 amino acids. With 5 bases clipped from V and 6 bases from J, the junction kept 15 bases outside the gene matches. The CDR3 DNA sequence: TGTGCCAGCAGCCCACCTTGGGGTAGCGGGAAGAGCAATGAGCAGTTCTTC. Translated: CASSPPWGSGKSNEQFF.

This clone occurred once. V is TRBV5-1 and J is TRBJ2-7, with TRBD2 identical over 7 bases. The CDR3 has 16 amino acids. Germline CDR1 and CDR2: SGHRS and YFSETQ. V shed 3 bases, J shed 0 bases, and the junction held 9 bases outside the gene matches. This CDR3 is CASSSHLAGSSYEQYF. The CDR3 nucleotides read TGCGCCAGCAGCTCGCATTTAGCGGGCAGCTCCTACGAGCAGTACTTC.

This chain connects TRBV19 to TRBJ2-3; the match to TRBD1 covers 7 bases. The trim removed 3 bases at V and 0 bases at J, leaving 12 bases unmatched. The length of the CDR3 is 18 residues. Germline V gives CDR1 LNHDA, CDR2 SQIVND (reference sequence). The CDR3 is CASSMFSRGQSSTDTQYF. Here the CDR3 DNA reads TGTGCCAGTAGTATGTTCTCTCGGGGACAGTCTAGCACAGATACGCAGTATTTT.

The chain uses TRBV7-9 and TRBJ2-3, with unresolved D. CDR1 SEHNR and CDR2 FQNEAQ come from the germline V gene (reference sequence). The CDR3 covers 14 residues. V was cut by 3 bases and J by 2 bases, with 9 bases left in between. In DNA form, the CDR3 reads TGTGCCAGCAGCTTCTGGCTATCCACAGATACGCAGTATTTT. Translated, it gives CASSFWLSTDTQYF. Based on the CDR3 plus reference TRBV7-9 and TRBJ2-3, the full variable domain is DTGVSQNPRHKITKRGQNVTFRCDPISEHNRLYWYRQTLGQGPEFLTYFQNEAQLEKSRLLSDRFSAERPKGSFSTLEIQRTEQGDSAMYLCASSFWLSTDTQYFGPGTRLTVL.

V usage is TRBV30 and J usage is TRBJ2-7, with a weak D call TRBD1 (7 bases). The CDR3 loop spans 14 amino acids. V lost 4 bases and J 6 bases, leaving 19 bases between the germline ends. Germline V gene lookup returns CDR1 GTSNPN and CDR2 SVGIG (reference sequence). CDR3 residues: CAWTLQGGIGEQYF. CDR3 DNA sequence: TGTGCCTGGACCCTCCAGGGGGGAATAGGCGAGCAGTACTTC.

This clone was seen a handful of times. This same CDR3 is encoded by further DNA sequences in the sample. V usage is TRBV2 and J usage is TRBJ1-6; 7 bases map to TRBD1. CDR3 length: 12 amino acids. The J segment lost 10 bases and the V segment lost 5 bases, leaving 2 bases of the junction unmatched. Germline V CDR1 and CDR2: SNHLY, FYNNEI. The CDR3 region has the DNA TGTGCCAGCAGTACAGGGGACTCACCCCTCCACTTT. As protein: CASSTGDSPLHF.

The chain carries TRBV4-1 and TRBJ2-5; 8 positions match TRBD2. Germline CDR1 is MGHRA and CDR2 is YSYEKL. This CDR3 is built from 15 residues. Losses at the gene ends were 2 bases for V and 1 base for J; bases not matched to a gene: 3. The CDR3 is CASSQPTSGQETQYF. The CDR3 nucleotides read TGCGCCAGCAGCCAACCCACTAGCGGCCAAGAGACCCAGTACTTC.

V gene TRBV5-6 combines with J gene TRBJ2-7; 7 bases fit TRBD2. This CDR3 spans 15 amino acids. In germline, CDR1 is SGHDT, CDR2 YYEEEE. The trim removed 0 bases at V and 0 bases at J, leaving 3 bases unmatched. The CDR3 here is CASSLARGSSYEQYF. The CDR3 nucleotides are TGTGCCAGCAGCTTGGCGCGCGGGAGCTCCTACGAGCAGTACTTC. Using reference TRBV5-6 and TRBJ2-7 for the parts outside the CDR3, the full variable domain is DAGVTQSPTHLIKTRGQQVTLRCSPKSGHDTVSWYQQALGQGPQFIFQYYEEEERQRGNFPDRFSGHQFPNYSSELNVNALLLGDSALYLCASSLARGSSYEQYFGPGTRLTVT.

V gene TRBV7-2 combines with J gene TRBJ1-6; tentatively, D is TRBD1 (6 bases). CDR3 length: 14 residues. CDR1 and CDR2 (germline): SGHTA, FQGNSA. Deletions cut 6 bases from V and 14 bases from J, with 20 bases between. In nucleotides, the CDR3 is TGTGCCAGCAGGTCCCGTGCAGGGGATCTGACCCTCCACTTT. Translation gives CASRSRAGDLTLHF.

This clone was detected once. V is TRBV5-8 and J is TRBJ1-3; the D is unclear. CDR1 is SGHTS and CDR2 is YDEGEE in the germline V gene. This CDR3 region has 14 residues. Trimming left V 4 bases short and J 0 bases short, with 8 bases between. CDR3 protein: CASSGIGSGNTIYF. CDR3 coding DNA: TGTGCCAGCAGCGGGATCGGCTCTGGAAACACCATATATTTT.

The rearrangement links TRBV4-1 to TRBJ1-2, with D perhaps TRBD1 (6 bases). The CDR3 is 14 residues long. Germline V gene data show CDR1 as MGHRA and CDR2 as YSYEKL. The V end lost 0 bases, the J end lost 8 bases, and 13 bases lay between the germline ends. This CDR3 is CASSQDFTGLGYTF. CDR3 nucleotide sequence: TGCGCCAGCAGCCAAGATTTCACAGGGCTCGGCTACACCTTC.

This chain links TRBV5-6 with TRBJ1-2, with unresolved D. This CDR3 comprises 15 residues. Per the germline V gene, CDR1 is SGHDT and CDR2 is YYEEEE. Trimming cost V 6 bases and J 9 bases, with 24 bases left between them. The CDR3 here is CASILRGLSVGSYTF. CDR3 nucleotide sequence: TGTGCCAGCATCCTCCGAGGACTTTCAGTCGGGAGCTACACCTTC. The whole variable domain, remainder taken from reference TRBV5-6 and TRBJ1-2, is DAGVTQSPTHLIKTRGQQVTLRCSPKSGHDTVSWYQQALGQGPQFIFQYYEEEERQRGNFPDRFSGHQFPNYSSELNVNALLLGDSALYLCASILRGLSVGSYTFGSGTRLTVV.

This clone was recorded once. CDR3 amino acids: CASSPGTGSEGYTF. The CDR3 DNA sequence: TGTGCCAGCAGTCCCGGGACAGGGTCGGAGGGCTACACCTTC. The chain has TRBV6-1 and TRBJ1-2; 9 bases align to TRBD1. The CDR3 runs 14 residues. The J segment lost 8 bases and the V segment lost 5 bases, leaving 9 bases of the junction unmatched. Germline loops: CDR1 MNHNS, CDR2 SASEGT.

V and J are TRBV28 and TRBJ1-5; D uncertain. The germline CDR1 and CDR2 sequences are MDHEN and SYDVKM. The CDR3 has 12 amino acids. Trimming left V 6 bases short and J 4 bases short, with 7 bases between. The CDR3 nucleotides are TGTGCCAGCAGCCAGTTTAATCAGCCCCAGCATTTT. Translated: CASSQFNQPQHF.

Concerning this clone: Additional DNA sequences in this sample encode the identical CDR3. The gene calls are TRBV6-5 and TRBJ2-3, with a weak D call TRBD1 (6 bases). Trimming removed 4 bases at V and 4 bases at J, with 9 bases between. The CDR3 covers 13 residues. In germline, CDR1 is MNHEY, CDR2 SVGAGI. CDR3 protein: CASSSPGADTQYF. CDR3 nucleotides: TGTGCCAGCAGTTCGCCAGGGGCAGATACGCAGTATTTT.

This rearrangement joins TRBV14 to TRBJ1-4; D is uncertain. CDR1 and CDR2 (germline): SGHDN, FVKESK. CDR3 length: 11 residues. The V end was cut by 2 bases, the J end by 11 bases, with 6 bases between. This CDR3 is CASSQRSKLFF. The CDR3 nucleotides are TGTGCCAGCAGCCAAAGATCGAAACTGTTTTTT.

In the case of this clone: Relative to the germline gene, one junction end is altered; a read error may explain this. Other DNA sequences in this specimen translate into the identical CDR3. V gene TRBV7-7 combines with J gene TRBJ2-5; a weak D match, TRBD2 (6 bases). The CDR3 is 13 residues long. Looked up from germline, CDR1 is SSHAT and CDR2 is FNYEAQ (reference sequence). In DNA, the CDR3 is TGTGCTAGCAGCTTGGGACTCCGAGAGACCCAGTACTTC. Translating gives CASSLGLRETQYF.

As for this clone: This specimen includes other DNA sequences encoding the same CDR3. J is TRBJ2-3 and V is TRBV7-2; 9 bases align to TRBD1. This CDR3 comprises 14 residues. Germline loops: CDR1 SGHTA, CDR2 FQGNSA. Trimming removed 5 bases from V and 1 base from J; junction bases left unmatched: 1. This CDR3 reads CASSRDRGTDTQYF. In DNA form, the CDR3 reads TGTGCCAGCAGCCGGGACAGGGGCACAGATACGCAGTATTTT.

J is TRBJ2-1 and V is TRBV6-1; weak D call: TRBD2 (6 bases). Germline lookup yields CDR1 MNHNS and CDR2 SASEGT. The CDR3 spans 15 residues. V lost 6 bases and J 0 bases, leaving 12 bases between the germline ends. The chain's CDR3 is CASSPGDRSYNEQFF. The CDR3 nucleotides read TGTGCCAGCAGCCCGGGAGACCGCTCCTACAATGAGCAGTTCTTC.

The CDR3 DNA reads as TGCGCCAGCAGTCCAGGGACAGGGCCAGGGGGCTACACCTTC. Protein sequence: CASSPGTGPGGYTF. The V and J genes are TRBV5-1 and TRBJ1-2; 9 bases are a match to TRBD1. J lost 8 bases, V lost 5 bases, and 10 bases had no gene match. CDR1 and CDR2 from the germline V gene are SGHRS and YFSETQ. This CDR3 has 14 residues.

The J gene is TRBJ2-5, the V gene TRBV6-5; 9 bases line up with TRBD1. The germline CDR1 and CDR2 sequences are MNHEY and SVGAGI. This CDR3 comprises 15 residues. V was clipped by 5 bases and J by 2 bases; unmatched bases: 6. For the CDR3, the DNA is TGTGCCAGCAGTCGTTGGGACAGGGCTCAAGAGACCCAGTACTTC. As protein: CASSRWDRAQETQYF.

CDR3 bases: TGTGCCAGCAGGGAGGGGGCTGGTCAGCCCCAGCATTTT. This sequence encodes CASREGAGQPQHF. V gene TRBV6-1 combines with J gene TRBJ1-5; the match to TRBD1 covers 7 bases. The V segment lost 6 bases and the J segment 6 bases; nucleotides outside the gene matches: 5. Germline V gene lookup returns CDR1 MNHNS and CDR2 SASEGT. There are 13 residues in the CDR3.

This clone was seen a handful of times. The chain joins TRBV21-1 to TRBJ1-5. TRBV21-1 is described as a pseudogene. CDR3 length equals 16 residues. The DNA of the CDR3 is TGTGCCAGCAGCAAAGCGAGAACAATTAGCAATCAGCCCCAGCATTTT. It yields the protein CASSKARTISNQPQHF.

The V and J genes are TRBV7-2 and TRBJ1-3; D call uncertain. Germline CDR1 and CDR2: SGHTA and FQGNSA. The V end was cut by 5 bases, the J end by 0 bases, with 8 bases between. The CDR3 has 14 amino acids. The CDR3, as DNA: TGTGCCAGCAGCCCAGCCTCCTCTGGAAACACCATATATTTT. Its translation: CASSPASSGNTIYF.